The clone carrying this T cell receptor beta chain was seen more than once but under ten times. This specimen belongs to a study of blood T cell repertoires in COVID-19. Per the germline V gene, CDR1 is MRHNA and CDR2 is SNTAGT. V lost 2 bases, J lost 5 bases, and 10 bases lay in between. CDR3 size: 14 residues. Produced via immunoSEQ multiplex PCR; TCRdb's table is partial and in-frame only. This table has around 700,000 clones, approximately 90% appearing once. Specimen: peripheral blood. The TCR comes from a woman aged 18-29 years with acute or convalescent COVID-19. This sequence joins TRBV6-4 and TRBJ2-1; D is perhaps TRBD2 (7 bases). CDR3 DNA sequence: TGTGCCAGCAGTGACGCGGGGGCGAACAATGAGCAGTTCTTC. It translates to CASSDAGANNEQFF.